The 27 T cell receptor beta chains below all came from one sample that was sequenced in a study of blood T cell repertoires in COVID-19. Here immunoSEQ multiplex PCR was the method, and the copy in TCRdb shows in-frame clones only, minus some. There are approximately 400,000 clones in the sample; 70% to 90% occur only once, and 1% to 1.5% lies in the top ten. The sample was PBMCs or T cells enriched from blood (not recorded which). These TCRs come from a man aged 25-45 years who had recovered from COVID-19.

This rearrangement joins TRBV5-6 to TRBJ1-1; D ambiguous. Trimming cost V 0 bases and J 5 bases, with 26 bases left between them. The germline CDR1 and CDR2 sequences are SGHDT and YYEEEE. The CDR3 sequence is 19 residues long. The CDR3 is CASSLGGNILGSGRTEAFF. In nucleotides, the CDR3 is TGTGCCAGCAGCTTGGGGGGAAATATACTGGGTTCGGGGAGGACTGAAGCTTTCTTT.

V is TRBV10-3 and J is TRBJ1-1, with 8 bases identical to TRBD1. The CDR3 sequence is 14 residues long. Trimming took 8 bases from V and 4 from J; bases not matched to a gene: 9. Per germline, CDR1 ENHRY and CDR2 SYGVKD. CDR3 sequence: CAIQLGQGGTEAFF. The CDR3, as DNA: TGTGCCATCCAACTTGGACAGGGTGGCACTGAAGCTTTCTTT.

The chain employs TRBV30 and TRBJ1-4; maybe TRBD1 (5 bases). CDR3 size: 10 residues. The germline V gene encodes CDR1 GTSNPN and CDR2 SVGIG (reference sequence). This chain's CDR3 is CAGGVEKLFF. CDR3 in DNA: TGTGCTGGGGGGGTAGAAAAACTGTTTTTT.

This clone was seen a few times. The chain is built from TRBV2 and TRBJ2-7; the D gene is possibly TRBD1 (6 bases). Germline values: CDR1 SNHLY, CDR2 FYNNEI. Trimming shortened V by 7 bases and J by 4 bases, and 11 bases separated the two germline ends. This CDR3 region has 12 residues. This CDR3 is CASKDRRYEQYF. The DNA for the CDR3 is TGTGCCAGCAAAGACAGGCGGTACGAGCAGTACTTC.

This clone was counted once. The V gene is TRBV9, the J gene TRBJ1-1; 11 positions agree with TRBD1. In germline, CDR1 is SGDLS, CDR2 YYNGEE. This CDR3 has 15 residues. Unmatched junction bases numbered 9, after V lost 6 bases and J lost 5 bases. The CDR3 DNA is TGTGCCAGCACCCAAGTGGGACAGGGGGGTACTGAAGCTTTCTTT. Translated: CASTQVGQGGTEAFF.

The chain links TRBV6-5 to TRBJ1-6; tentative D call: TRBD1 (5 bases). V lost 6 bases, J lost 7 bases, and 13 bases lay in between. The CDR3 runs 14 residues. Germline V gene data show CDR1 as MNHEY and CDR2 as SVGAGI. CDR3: CASSLGPGNSPLHF. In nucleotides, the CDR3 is TGTGCCAGCAGCCTGGGGCCAGGGAATTCACCCCTCCACTTT.

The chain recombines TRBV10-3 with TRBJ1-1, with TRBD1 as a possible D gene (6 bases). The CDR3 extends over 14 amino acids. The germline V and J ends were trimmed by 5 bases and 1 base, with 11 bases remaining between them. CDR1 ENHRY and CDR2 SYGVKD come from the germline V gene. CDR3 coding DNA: TGTGCCATCAGTCCCGAGGACAGGAACACTGAAGCTTTCTTT. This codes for CAISPEDRNTEAFF.

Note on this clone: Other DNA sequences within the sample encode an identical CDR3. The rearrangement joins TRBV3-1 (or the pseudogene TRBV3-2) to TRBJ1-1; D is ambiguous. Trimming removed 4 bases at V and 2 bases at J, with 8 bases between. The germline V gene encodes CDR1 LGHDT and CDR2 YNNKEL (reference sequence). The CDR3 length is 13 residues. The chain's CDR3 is CASSPRGNTEAFF. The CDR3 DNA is TGTGCCAGCAGCCCTCGGGGAAACACTGAAGCTTTCTTT.

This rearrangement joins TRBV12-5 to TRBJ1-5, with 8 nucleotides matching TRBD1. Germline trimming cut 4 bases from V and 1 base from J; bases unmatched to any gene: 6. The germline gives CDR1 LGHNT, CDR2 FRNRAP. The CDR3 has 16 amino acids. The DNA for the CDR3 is TGTGCTAGTGGTTGGGCAGGGGGCTCGAGCAATCAGCCCCAGCATTTT. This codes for CASGWAGGSSNQPQHF.

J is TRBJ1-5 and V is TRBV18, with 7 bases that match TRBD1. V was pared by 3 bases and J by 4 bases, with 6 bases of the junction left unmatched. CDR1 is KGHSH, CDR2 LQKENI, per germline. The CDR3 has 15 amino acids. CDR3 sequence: CASSPRDSLNQPQHF. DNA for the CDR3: TGTGCCAGCTCACCCCGGGACAGCCTAAATCAGCCCCAGCATTTT.

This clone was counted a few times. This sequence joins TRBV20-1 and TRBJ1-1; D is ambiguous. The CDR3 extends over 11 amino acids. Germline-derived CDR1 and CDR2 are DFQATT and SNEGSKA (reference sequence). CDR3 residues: CRTGDYTEAFF. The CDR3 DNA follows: TGCAGGACGGGAGATTACACTGAAGCTTTCTTT.

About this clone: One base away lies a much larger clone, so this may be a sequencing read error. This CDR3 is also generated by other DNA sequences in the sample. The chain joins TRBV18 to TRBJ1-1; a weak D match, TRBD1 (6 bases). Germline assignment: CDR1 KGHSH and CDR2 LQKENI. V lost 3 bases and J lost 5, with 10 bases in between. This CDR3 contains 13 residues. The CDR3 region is CASSPEQGTEAFF. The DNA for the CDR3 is TGTGCCAGCTCACCGGAACAGGGTACTGAAGCTTTCTTT. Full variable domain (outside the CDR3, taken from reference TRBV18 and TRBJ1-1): NAGVMQNPRHLVRRRGQEARLRCSPMKGHSHVYWYRQLPEEGLKFMVYLQKENIIDESGMPKERFSAEFPKEGPSILRIQQVVRGDSAAYFCASSPEQGTEAFFGQGTRLTVV.

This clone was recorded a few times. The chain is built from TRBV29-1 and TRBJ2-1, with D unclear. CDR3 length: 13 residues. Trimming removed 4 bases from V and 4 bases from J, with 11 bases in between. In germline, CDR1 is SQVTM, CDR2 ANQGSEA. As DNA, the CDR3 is TGCAGCGTTGGGGCCCCGAATTACAATGAGCAGTTCTTC. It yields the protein CSVGAPNYNEQFF.

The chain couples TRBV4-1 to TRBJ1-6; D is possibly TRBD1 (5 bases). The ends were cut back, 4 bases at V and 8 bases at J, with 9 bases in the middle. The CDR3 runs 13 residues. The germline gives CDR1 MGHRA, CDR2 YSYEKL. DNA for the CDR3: TGCGCCAGCAGCCTGATAGGGGATTCACCCCTCCACTTT. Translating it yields CASSLIGDSPLHF.

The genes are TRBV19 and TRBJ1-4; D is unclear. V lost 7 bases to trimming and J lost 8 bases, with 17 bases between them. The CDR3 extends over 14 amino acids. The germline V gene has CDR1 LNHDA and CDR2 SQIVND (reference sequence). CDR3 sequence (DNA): TGTGCCAGTACCTCGACCCGAGCGGGCGAAAAACTGTTTTTT. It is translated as CASTSTRAGEKLFF.

The CDR3 nucleotides are TGTGCCAGCAGTGTAGGGGCAGGGGGATATCAGCCCCAGCATTTT. Its protein is CASSVGAGGYQPQHF. The chain joins TRBV2 to TRBJ1-5; the match to TRBD1 covers 7 bases. The CDR3 totals 15 residues. Germline-derived CDR1 and CDR2 are SNHLY and FYNNEI. V shed 4 bases and J 5 bases; nucleotides not matched to a gene: 8.

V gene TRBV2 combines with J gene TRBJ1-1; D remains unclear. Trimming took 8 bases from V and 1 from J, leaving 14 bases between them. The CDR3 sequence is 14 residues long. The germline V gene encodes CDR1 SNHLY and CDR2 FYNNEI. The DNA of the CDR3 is TGTGCCAGCTGTTTCACGGGAGGGAACACTGAAGCTTTCTTT. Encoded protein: CASCFTGGNTEAFF.

Here the CDR3 reads CASGSQGAGNTIYF. In DNA, the CDR3 is TGTGCTAGTGGTTCCCAGGGGGCTGGAAACACCATATATTTT. The gene calls are TRBV12-5 and TRBJ1-3; 7 positions agree with TRBD1. V trimming: 4 bases; J trimming: 2 bases; junction bases outside the gene matches: 2. This CDR3 comprises 14 residues. The V gene's germline CDR1 is LGHNT and CDR2 FRNRAP.

The CDR3 region is CASSVNRGEAYGYTF. In nucleotides, the CDR3 is TGTGCCAGCTCAGTCAACAGGGGGGAGGCCTATGGCTACACCTTC. The rearrangement links TRBV18 to TRBJ1-2; 8 bases line up with TRBD1. The V and J ends lost 5 bases and 4 bases, in that order; junction bases with no gene match: 9. Looked up from germline, CDR1 is KGHSH and CDR2 is LQKENI. The CDR3 is 15 residues long. Full variable domain (rest looked up from reference TRBV18 and TRBJ1-2): NAGVMQNPRHLVRRRGQEARLRCSPMKGHSHVYWYRQLPEEGLKFMVYLQKENIIDESGMPKERFSAEFPKEGPSILRIQQVVRGDSAAYFCASSVNRGEAYGYTFGSGTRLTVV.

CDR3 residues: CASIRTGNYGYTF. The CDR3 nucleotides are TGTGCCAGCATTCGGACAGGGAACTATGGCTACACCTTC. The V and J genes are TRBV12-3 or TRBV12-4 and TRBJ1-2; 8 bases agree with TRBD1. The CDR3 is 13 amino acids. The J segment lost 2 bases and the V segment lost 7 bases, leaving 3 bases of the junction unmatched.

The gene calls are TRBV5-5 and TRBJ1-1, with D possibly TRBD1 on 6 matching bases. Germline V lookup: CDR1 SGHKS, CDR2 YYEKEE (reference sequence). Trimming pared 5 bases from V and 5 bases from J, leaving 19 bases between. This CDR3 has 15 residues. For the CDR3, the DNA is TGTGCCAGCAGTCAAGGGGGTGGTTACGGGACTGAAGCTTTCTTT. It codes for CASSQGGGYGTEAFF.

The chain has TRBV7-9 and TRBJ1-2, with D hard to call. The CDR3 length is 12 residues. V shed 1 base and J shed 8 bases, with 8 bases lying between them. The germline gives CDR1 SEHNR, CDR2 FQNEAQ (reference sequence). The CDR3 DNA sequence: TGTGCCAGCAGCTTAGGGACGGGAGGCTACACCTTC. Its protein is CASSLGTGGYTF.

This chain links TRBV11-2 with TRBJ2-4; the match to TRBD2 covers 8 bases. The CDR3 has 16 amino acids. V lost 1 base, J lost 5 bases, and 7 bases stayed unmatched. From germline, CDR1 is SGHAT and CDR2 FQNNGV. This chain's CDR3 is CASSLGAGVAQNIQYF. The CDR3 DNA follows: TGTGCCAGCAGCTTAGGAGCGGGAGTCGCCCAAAACATTCAGTACTTC. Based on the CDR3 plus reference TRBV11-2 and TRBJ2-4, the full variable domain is EAGVAQSPRYKIIEKRQSVAFWCNPISGHATLYWYQQILGQGPKLLIQFQNNGVVDDSQLPKDRFSAERLKGVDSTLKIQPAKLEDSAVYLCASSLGAGVAQNIQYFGAGTRLSVL.

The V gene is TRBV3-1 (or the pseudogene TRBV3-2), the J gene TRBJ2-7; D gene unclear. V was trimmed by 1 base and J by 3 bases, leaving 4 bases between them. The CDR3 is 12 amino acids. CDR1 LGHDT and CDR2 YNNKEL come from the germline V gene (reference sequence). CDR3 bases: TGTGCCAGCAGCCAAGTAGACTACGAGCAGTACTTC. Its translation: CASSQVDYEQYF.

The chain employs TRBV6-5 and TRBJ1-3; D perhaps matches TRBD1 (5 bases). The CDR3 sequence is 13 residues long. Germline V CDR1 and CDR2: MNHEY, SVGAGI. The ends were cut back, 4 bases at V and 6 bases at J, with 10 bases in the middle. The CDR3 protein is CASSSGGANTIYF. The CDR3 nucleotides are TGTGCCAGCAGTTCTGGCGGGGCAAACACCATATATTTT.

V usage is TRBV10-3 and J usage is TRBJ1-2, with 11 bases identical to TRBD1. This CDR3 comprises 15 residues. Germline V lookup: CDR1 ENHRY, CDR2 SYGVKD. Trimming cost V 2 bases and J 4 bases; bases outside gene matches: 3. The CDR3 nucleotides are TGTGCCATCAGTGAGGGACAGGGGGCAGGCTATGGCTACACCTTC. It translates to CAISEGQGAGYGYTF.

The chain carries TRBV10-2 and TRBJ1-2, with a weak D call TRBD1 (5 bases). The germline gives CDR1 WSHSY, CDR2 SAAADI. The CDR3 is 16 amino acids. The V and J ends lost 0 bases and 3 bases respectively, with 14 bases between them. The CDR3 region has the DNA TGCGCCAGCAGTGAGTCCTTTTTTTTAGGGGACTATGGCTACACCTTC. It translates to CASSESFFLGDYGYTF.